The clone carrying this T cell receptor beta chain appeared a few times. This entry comes from a study of HIV-infected patients and healthy controls. MiXCR was run by TCRdb on the 5' RACE reads, yielding one entry per CDR3 protein. The table lists some 67,000 distinct CDR3 sequences, about a sixth of them singletons. The V gene's germline CDR1 is MNHEY and CDR2 SVGAGI. Trimming left V 5 bases short and J 4 bases short, with 20 bases between. The CDR3 runs to 16 residues. The sequence derives from a human donor in good health. The V gene is TRBV6-5, the J gene TRBJ1-1; D is uncertain. The sequenced material came from CD4+ T cells from blood. The CDR3 DNA sequence: TGTGCCAGCAGTCAGCCGCTGGGGATGGGAACCACTGAAGCTTTCTTT. It translates to CASSQPLGMGTTEAFF.